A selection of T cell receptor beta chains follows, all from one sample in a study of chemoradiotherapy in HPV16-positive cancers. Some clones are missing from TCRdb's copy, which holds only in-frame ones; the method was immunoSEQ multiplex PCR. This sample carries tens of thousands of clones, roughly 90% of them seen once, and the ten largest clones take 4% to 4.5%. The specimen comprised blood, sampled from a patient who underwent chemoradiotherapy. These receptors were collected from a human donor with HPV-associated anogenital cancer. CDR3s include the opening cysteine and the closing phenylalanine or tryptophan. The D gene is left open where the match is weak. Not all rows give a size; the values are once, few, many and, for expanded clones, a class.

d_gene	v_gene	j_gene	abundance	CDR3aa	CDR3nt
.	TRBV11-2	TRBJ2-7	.	CASSLGGFIYEQYF	TGTGCCAGCAGCTTAGGGGGATTTATCTACGAGCAGTACTTC
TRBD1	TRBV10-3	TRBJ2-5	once	CAISWDSQETQYF	TGTGCCATCAGTTGGGACAGCCAAGAGACCCAGTACTTC
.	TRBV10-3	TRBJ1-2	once	CALQTNYGYTF	TGTGCCTTACAGACTAACTATGGCTACACCTTC
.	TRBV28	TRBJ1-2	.	CASSLSWGEDYGYTF	TGTGCCAGCAGTCTGTCGTGGGGCGAGGACTATGGCTACACCTTC
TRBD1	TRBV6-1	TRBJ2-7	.	CASSERGQVPYEQYF	TGTGCCAGCAGTGAAAGAGGACAGGTGCCCTACGAGCAGTACTTC
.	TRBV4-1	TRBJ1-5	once	CASSQDRGTQPQHF	TGCGCCAGCAGCCAAGATCGGGGAACTCAGCCCCAGCATTTT
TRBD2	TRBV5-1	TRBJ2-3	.	CASTGSAGESTDTQYF	TGCGCCAGCACCGGGTCAGCGGGGGAGAGCACAGATACGCAGTATTTT
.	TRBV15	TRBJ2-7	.	CATSRAGYTYEQYF	TGTGCCACCAGCAGAGCCGGATATACCTACGAGCAGTACTTC
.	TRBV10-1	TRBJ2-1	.	CASSAELGNEQFF	TGCGCCAGCAGTGCAGAGTTAGGCAATGAGCAGTTCTTC
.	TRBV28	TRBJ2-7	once	CASSFESGHRNYEQYF	TGTGCCAGCAGTTTCGAATCAGGGCACCGGAACTACGAGCAGTACTTC
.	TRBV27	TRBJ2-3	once	CASSYQGTDTQYF	TGTGCCAGCAGTTATCAGGGTACAGATACGCAGTATTTT
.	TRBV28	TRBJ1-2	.	CASSFGSANYGYTF	TGTGCCAGCAGTTTTGGCAGTGCTAACTATGGCTACACCTTC
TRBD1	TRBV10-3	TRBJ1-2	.	CAISTGQAPNYGYTF	TGTGCCATCAGTACTGGACAGGCTCCTAACTATGGCTACACCTTC
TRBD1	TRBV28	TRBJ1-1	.	CASSLPGQGETEAFF	TGTGCCAGCAGTTTACCGGGACAGGGGGAAACTGAAGCTTTCTTT
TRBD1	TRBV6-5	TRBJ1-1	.	CASTLTGTINTEAFF	TGTGCCAGCACTCTGACAGGGACTATAAACACTGAAGCTTTCTTT
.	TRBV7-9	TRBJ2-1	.	CASSLALGVHSYNEQFF	TGTGCCAGCAGCTTAGCATTGGGGGTTCACTCCTACAATGAGCAGTTCTTC
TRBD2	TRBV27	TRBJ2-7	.	CASSWGLAGEFGEQYF	TGTGCCAGCAGTTGGGGACTAGCGGGAGAATTTGGAGAGCAGTACTTC
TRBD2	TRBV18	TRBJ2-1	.	CASSRQSGGGNEQFF	TGTGCCAGCTCCCGACAGAGCGGGGGAGGCAATGAGCAGTTCTTC
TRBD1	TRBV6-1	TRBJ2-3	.	CASSDRAGQGMTDTQYF	TGTGCCAGCAGTGACCGCGCCGGACAGGGAATGACAGATACGCAGTATTTT
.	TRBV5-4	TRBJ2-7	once	CASSLEQSSYEQYF	TGTGCCAGCAGCTTGGAACAGTCCTCCTACGAGCAGTACTTC
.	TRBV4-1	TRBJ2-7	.	CASSQDPQGYEQYF	TGCGCCAGCAGCCAAGATCCACAGGGCTACGAGCAGTACTTC
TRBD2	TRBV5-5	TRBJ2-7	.	CASSLDIAGSSYEQYF	TGTGCCAGCAGCTTGGATATAGCGGGGAGCTCCTACGAGCAGTACTTC
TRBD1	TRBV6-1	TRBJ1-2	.	CASGRQGRGYTF	TGTGCCAGCGGACGACAGGGAAGGGGCTACACCTTC
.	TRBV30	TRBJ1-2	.	CAWSVMEPVFTF	TGTGCCTGGAGTGTAATGGAACCGGTATTCACCTTC
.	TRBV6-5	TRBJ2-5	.	CASSMSYEPEETQYF	TGTGCCAGCAGCATGAGTTACGAGCCAGAAGAGACCCAGTACTTC
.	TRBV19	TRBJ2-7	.	CASSIEYSYEQYF	TGTGCCAGTAGTATAGAATACTCCTACGAGCAGTACTTC
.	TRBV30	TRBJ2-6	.	CAWIGGNGANVLTF	TGTGCCTGGATTGGAGGGAACGGGGCCAACGTCCTGACTTTC
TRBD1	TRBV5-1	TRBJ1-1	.	CASSFGTASMNTEAFF	TGCGCCAGCAGCTTCGGGACAGCATCCATGAACACTGAAGCTTTCTTT
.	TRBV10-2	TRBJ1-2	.	CASSESGDGYTF	TGCGCCAGCAGTGAGTCAGGGGATGGCTACACCTTC
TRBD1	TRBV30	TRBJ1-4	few	CAWRDWGQGTNEKLFF	TGTGCCTGGAGGGATTGGGGACAGGGTACTAATGAAAAACTGTTTTTT
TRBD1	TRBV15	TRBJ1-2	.	CATSGPGQAHYGYTF	TGTGCCACCAGCGGACCGGGACAGGCGCACTATGGCTACACCTTC
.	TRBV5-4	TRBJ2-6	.	CASSIEGASGANVLTF	TGTGCCAGCAGCATAGAAGGGGCGTCTGGGGCCAACGTCCTGACTTTC
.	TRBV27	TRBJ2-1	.	CASSLVALGYNEQFF	TGTGCCAGCAGTCTCGTGGCGTTGGGTTACAATGAGCAGTTCTTC
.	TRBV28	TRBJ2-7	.	CASSSPGTGYEQYF	TGTGCCAGCAGTTCCCCCGGGACGGGATACGAGCAGTACTTC
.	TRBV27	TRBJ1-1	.	CASSLSPQGGNTEAFF	TGTGCCAGCAGTCTCAGTCCACAGGGCGGGAACACTGAAGCTTTCTTT
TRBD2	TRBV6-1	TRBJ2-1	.	CASSEAVAGGLQSSYNEQFF	TGTGCCAGCAGTGAAGCGGTAGCGGGGGGCCTTCAGAGCTCCTACAATGAGCAGTTCTTC
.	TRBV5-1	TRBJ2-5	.	CASRRGSGETQYF	TGCGCCAGCAGAAGGGGGTCCGGGGAGACCCAGTACTTC
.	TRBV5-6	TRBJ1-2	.	CASSSSYGYTF	TGTGCCAGCAGCTCGAGCTATGGCTACACCTTC
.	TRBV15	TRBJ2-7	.	CATSTKQGSAYEQYF	TGTGCCACCAGCACAAAACAGGGATCAGCCTACGAGCAGTACTTC
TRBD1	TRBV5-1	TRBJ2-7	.	CASSHQRGQGHEQYF	TGCGCCAGCAGCCACCAACGGGGACAGGGTCACGAGCAGTACTTC
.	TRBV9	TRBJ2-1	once	CASSVNPSSYNEQFF	TGTGCCAGCAGCGTAAACCCTTCCTCCTACAATGAGCAGTTCTTC
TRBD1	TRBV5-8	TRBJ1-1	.	CASSWGQGRQRNTEAFF	TGTGCCAGCAGCTGGGGACAGGGGAGACAAAGAAACACTGAAGCTTTCTTT
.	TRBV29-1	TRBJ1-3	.	CSVEGSGNTIYF	TGCAGCGTTGAGGGCTCTGGAAACACCATATATTTT
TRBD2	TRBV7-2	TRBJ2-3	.	CASSRGLAGDTQYF	TGTGCCAGCAGCCGAGGACTAGCGGGAGATACGCAGTATTTT
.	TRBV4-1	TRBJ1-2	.	CASSQVIRVNYGYTF	TGCGCCAGCAGCCAAGTAATCAGGGTTAACTATGGCTACACCTTC
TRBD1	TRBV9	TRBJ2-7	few	CASSVAGGKFSYEQYF	TGTGCCAGCAGCGTAGCAGGGGGCAAGTTCTCCTACGAGCAGTACTTC
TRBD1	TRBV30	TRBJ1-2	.	CAWSVKWGQEFFAYTF	TGTGCCTGGAGTGTAAAATGGGGACAGGAATTTTTTGCCTACACCTTC
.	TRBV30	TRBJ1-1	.	CAWSVGRGTDTEAFF	TGTGCCTGGAGTGTTGGGCGGGGGACGGACACTGAAGCTTTCTTT
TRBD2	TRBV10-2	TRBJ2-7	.	CASESVLAGGPYEQYF	TGCGCCAGCGAGAGCGTCCTCGCGGGGGGCCCCTACGAGCAGTACTTC
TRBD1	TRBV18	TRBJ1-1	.	CASSPDRVTEAFF	TGTGCCAGCTCACCGGACAGGGTCACTGAAGCTTTCTTT
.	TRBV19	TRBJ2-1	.	CASSPQADYYNEQFF	TGTGCCAGTAGTCCACAAGCGGACTACTACAATGAGCAGTTCTTC
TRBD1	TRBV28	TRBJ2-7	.	CASSFRGTLAYEQYF	TGTGCCAGCAGCTTCAGGGGGACCCTTGCCTACGAGCAGTACTTC
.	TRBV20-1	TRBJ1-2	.	CSAPTGYGYTF	TGCAGTGCACCGACAGGCTATGGCTACACCTTC
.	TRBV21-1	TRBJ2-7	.	CASSKRGSLSYEQYF	TGTGCCAGCAGCAAACGAGGCAGTTTGTCCTACGAGCAGTACTTC
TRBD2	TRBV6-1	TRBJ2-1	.	CASSLSGGAYEQFF	TGTGCCAGCAGCCTTAGCGGGGGGGCCTATGAGCAGTTCTTC
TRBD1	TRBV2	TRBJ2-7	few	CASRGTALDYEQYF	TGTGCCAGCAGGGGGACAGCCTTGGACTACGAGCAGTACTTC
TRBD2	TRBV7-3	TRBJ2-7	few	CASSRRGGTDYEQYF	TGTGCCAGCAGCCGTCGCGGGGGAACCGACTACGAGCAGTACTTC
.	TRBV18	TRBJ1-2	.	CASSPDTNYGYTF	TGTGCCAGCTCACCAGACACAAACTATGGCTACACCTTC
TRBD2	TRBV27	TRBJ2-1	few	CASSLVSLAGGPFYNEQFF	TGTGCCAGCAGTTTAGTTAGCCTAGCGGGGGGACCCTTCTACAATGAGCAGTTCTTC
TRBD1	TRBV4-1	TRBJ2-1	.	CASSWTPGGLKNEQFF	TGCGCCAGCAGCTGGACCCCAGGGGGCCTAAAAAATGAGCAGTTCTTC